The T cell receptor beta chain described here comes from a study of T-cell memory formation after mild COVID-19. Study overall: Each donor largely had its own TCR clusters.

As for this clonotype: Its specificity is not known.

From 5'RACE with constant-segment primers came TCR alpha and TCR beta cDNA libraries that carried sample barcodes and UMIs. TCRdb reprocessed the 5' RACE reads via MiXCR and lists one record per CDR3 protein. The repertoire includes about 360,000 distinct CDR3 sequences, about an eighth of them detected once, and about 20% sits in the top ten. The CDR3 is 16 amino acids. The germline V gene encodes CDR1 SGHTA and CDR2 FQGTGA. The ends were cut back, 5 bases at V and 3 bases at J, with 18 bases in the middle. Study results and limitations: Pre-infection memory showed some responding clones, and this suggested that cross-reactive memory joined. Whether day 37 second-wave clones are SARS-CoV-2-specific was not confirmed.

Sequenced material: PBMCs or a T cell subset sorted from them (not recorded which). The sequence was collected from a man younger than 30 who had mild COVID-19 (a few samples of this study predate the infection). Cell type and time point are not known. The chain joins TRBV7-3 to TRBJ2-3; D may correspond to TRBD1 or TRBD2 (5 bases each). The CDR3 spells CASSGPGAGSTDTQYF. The CDR3 bases are TGTGCCAGCAGCGGGCCCGGGGCAGGGTCGACAGATACGCAGTATTTT.